This TCR beta chain was captured by sequencing in a study of CD8+ T cells in alopecia areata. Regarding the study as a whole: Scalp lesions, especially in alopecia totalis/universalis, had higher clonality than normal scalp. Mouse data revealed clearer TCR sharing than patient data did, a gap possibly tied to HLA.

The trim removed 10 bases at V and 4 bases at J, leaving 8 bases unmatched. The CDR3 extends over 14 amino acids. CDR1 ENHRY and CDR2 SYGVKD come from the germline V gene. Sequencing used cDNA as its template, made by extracting RNA and reverse transcribing it. Sequencing used immunoSEQ multiplex PCR; TCRdb keeps in-frame clones, though not all of them. The repertoire holds about 210,000 clones, with more than 45% as singletons. Notes on this clone: What it recognizes is unknown.

Indicated treatment: oral pan-JAK inhibitor, 5-10 mg twice daily. This clonotype was obtained from a human donor with alopecia areata. This specimen consisted of CD4+ T cells sorted from blood, obtained at week 4, from a patient treated with tofacitinib. The V call is TRBV10-3, the J call TRBJ2-1, with 9 bases matching TRBD1. For the CDR3, the DNA is TGTGCCACCCAGGGAGGGACAGGGTACAATGAGCAGTTCTTC. It codes for CATQGGTGYNEQFF.